Listed here is a single T cell receptor (beta chain). Germline V gene lookup returns CDR1 MNHNS and CDR2 SASEGT. After removal of 2 bases from V and 3 bases from J, the junction contained 9 bases not matched to a gene. The CDR3 covers 17 residues. This sample is part of a study of blood T cell repertoires in COVID-19. Study summary: Material from acute and convalescent COVID-19 was sourced from the United States, Italy and Spain.

As processed by the authors: From reference gene primer amplification, estimates of nucleated cell counts were derived. The protocol was immunoSEQ multiplex PCR, while the TCRdb copy is restricted to in-frame clones and leaves out a portion. That table is the source of V, J and clone size, and D and trimming were worked out from the DNA. Here the sample spans tens of thousands of clones, 88% being singletons. Sequencing was performed on peripheral blood. This receptor was identified in a man between 50 and 59 years old with active COVID-19. The V call is TRBV6-1, the J call TRBJ2-1; the match to TRBD2 covers 8 bases. The chain's CDR3 is CASSERNGGGIYNEQFF. CDR3 DNA: TGTGCCAGCAGTGAACGGAACGGCGGGGGGATCTACAATGAGCAGTTCTTC.